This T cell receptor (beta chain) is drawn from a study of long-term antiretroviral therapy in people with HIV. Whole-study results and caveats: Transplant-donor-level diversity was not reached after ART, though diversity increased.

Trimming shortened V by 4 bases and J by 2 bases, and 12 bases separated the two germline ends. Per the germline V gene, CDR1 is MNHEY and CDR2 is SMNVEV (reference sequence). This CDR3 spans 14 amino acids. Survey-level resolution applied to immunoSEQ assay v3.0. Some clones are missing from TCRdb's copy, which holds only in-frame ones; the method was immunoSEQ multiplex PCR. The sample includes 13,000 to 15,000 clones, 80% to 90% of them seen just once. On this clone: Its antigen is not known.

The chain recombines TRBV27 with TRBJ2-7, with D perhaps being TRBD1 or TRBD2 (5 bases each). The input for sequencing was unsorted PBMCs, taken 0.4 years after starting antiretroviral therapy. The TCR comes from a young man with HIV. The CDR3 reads CASSSPGPTYEQYF. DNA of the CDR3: TGTGCCAGCAGTTCTCCGGGACCGACCTACGAGCAGTACTTC.